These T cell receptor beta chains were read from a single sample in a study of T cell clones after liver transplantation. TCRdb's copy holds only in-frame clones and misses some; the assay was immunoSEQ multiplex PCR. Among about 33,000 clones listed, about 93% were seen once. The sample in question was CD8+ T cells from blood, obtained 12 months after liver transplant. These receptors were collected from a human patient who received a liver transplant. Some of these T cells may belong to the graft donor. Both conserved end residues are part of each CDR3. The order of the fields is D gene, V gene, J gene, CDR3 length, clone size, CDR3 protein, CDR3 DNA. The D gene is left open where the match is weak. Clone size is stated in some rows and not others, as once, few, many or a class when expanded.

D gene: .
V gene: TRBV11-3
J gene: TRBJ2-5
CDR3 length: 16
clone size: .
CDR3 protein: CASSLYGGGLEETQYF
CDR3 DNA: TGTGCCAGCAGCTTATACGGAGGGGGCCTAGAAGAGACCCAGTACTTC

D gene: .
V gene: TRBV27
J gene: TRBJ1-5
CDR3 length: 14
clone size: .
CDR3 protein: CASSFRQGNQPQHF
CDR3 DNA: TGTGCCAGCAGCTTCAGACAGGGCAATCAGCCCCAGCATTTT

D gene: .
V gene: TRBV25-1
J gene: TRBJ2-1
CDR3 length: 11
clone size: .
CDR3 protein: CASTMGNEQFF
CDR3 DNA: TGTGCCAGCACCATGGGCAATGAGCAGTTCTTC

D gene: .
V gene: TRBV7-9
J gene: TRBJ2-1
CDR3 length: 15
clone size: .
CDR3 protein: CASSLTHPGYNEQFF
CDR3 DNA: TGTGCCAGCAGCTTGACCCACCCCGGCTACAATGAGCAGTTCTTC

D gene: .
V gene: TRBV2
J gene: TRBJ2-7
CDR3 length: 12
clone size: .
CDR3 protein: CASSGARGEQYF
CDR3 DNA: TGTGCCAGCAGCGGTGCCAGAGGCGAGCAGTACTTC

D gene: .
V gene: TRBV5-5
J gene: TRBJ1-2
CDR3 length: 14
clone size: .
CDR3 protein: CASSPGNPGYGYTF
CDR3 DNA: TGTGCCAGCAGTCCGGGGAACCCAGGCTATGGCTACACCTTC

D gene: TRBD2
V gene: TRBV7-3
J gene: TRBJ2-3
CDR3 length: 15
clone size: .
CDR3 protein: CASSFDSGGTDTQYF
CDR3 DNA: TGTGCCAGCAGCTTTGATAGCGGGGGCACAGATACGCAGTATTTT

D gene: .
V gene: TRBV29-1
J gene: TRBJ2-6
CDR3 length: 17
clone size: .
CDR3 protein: CSVSGLFTFSGANVLTF
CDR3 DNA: TGCAGCGTGTCGGGTCTCTTTACCTTTTCTGGGGCCAACGTCCTGACTTTC

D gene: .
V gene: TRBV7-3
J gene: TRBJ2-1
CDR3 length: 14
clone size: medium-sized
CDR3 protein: CASSHGIGDNEQFF
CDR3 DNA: TGTGCCAGCAGCCACGGGATCGGCGACAATGAGCAGTTCTTC

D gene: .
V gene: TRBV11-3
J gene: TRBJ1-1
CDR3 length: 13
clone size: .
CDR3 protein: CASSFIKGAEAFF
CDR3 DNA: TGTGCCAGCAGCTTCATCAAGGGGGCTGAAGCTTTCTTT

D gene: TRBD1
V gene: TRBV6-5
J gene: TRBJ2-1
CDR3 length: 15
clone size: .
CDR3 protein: CASSSGTGYFFEQFF
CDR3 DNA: TGTGCCAGCAGTTCCGGGACAGGCTACTTCTTTGAGCAGTTCTTC

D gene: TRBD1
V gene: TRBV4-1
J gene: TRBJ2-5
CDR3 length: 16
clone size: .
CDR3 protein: CASSSQPDRSRETQYF
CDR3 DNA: TGCGCCAGCAGCTCACAACCGGACAGGAGCAGGGAGACCCAGTACTTC

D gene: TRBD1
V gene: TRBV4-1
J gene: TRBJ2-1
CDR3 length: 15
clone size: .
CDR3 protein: CASSQEQGMYNEQFF
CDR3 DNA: TGCGCCAGCAGCCAAGAACAGGGGATGTACAATGAGCAGTTCTTC

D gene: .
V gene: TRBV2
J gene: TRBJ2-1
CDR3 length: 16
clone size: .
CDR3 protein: CASSVSWESTYNEQFF
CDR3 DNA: TGTGCCAGCAGCGTCTCGTGGGAGTCAACCTACAATGAGCAGTTCTTC

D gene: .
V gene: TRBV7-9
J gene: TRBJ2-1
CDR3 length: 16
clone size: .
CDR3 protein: CASSLGLGAGYNEQFF
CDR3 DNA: TGTGCCAGCAGCTTAGGATTGGGGGCAGGGTACAATGAGCAGTTCTTC

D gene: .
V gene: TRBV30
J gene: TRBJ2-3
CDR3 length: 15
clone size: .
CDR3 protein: CAWTTGASGTDTQYF
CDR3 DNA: TGTGCCTGGACCACCGGGGCTAGCGGCACAGATACGCAGTATTTT

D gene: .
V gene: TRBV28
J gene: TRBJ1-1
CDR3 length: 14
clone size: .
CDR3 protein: CASSSLDRYTEAFF
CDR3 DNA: TGTGCCAGCAGCTCCCTAGACAGATACACTGAAGCTTTCTTT

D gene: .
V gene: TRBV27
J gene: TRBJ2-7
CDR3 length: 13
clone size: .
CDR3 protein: CASSPQGLYEQYF
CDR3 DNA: TGTGCCAGCAGTCCTCAGGGGTTATACGAGCAGTACTTC

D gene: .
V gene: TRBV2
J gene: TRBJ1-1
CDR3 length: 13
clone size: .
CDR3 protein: CASMGWGNTEAFF
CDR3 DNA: TGTGCCAGCATGGGGTGGGGGAACACTGAAGCTTTCTTT

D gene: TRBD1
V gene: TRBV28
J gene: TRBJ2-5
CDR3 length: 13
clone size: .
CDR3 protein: CASSHRGLETQYF
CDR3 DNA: TGTGCCAGCAGTCACAGGGGGCTGGAGACCCAGTACTTC

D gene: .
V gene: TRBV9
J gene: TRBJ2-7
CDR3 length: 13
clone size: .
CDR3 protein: CASSVDSRYEQYF
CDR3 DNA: TGTGCCAGCAGCGTAGACAGTCGGTACGAGCAGTACTTC

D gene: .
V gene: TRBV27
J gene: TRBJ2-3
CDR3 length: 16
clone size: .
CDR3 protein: CASSLNPLPDPDTQYF
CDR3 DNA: TGTGCCAGCAGTTTAAATCCTTTACCCGACCCAGATACGCAGTATTTT

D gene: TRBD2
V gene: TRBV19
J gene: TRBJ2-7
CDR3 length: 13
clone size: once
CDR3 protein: CASSMGLAGEQYF
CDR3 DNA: TGTGCCAGTAGTATGGGACTAGCGGGCGAGCAGTACTTC

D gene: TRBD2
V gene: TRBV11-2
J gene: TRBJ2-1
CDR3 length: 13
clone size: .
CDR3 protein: CASSHASGFEQFF
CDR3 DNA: TGTGCCAGCAGCCATGCTAGCGGGTTTGAGCAGTTCTTC

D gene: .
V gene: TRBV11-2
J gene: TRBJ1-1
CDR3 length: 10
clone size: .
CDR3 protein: CASSLGSAFF
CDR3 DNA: TGTGCCAGCAGCTTAGGAAGTGCTTTCTTT

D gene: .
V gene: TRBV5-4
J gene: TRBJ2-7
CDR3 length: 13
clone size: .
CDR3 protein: CASSYGPTYEQYF
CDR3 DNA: TGTGCCAGCAGCTACGGCCCTACCTACGAGCAGTACTTC

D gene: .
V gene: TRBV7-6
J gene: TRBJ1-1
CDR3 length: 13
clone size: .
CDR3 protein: CASSPEGDTEAFF
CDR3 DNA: TGTGCCAGCAGCCCCGAAGGGGACACTGAAGCTTTCTTT

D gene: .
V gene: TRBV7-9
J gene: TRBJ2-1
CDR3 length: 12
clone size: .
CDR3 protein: CASSLANNEQFF
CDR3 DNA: TGTGCCAGCAGCTTAGCCAACAATGAGCAGTTCTTC

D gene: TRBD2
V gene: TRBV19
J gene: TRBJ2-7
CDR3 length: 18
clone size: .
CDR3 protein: CASSIRAGTRLNSYEQYF
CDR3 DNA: TGTGCCAGTAGTATAAGAGCCGGGACTAGATTAAATTCGTACGAGCAGTACTTC

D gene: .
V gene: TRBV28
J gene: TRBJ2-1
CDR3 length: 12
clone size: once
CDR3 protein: CASSSLLNEQFF
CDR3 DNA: TGTGCCAGCAGTTCTCTCCTAAATGAGCAGTTCTTC

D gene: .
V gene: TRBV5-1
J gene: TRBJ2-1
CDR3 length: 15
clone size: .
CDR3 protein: CASSPRGSTYNEQFF
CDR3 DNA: TGCGCCAGCAGCCCGAGGGGGTCCACCTACAATGAGCAGTTCTTC

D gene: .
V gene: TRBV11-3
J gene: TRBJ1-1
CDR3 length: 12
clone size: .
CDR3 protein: CASSLIGTEAFF
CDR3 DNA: TGTGCCAGCAGCTTAATCGGCACTGAAGCTTTCTTT

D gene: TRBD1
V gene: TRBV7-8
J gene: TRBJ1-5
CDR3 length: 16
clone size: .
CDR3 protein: CASTAGRGPSNQPQHF
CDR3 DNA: TGTGCCAGCACCGCTGGGAGGGGGCCAAGCAATCAGCCCCAGCATTTT

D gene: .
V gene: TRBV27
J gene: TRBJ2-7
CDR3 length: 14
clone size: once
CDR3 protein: CASSLGRGAYEQYF
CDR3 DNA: TGTGCCAGCAGTTTAGGTCGGGGCGCGTACGAGCAGTACTTC

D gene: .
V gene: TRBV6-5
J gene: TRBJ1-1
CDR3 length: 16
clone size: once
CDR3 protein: CASSYSIWGAGTEAFF
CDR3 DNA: TGTGCCAGCAGTTACTCGATTTGGGGGGCGGGCACTGAAGCTTTCTTT

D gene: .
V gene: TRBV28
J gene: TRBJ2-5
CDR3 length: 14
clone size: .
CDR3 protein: CASNPGPRQETQYF
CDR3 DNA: TGTGCCAGCAACCCTGGACCCAGACAAGAGACCCAGTACTTC

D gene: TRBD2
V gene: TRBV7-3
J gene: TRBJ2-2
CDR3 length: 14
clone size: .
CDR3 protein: CASSLSGGTGELFF
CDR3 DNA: TGTGCCAGCAGCCTCAGCGGGGGTACCGGGGAGCTGTTTTTT

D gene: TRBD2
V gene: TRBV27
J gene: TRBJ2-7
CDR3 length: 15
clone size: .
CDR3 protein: CASSLAGGARHEQYF
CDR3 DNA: TGTGCCAGCAGTTTAGCGGGGGGGGCTAGACACGAGCAGTACTTC

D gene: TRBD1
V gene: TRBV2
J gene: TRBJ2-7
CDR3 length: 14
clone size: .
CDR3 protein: CASSRDRESYEQYF
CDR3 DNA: TGTGCCAGCAGCCGGGACAGAGAATCCTACGAGCAGTACTTC

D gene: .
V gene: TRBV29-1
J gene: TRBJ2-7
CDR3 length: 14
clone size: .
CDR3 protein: CSVIGTDGGYEQYF
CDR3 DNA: TGCAGCGTAATTGGGACTGACGGAGGTTACGAGCAGTACTTC

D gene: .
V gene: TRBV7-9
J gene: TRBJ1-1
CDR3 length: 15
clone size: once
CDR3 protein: CASSLNPAKVLEAFF
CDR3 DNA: TGTGCCAGCAGCTTAAACCCAGCGAAAGTCCTTGAAGCTTTCTTT

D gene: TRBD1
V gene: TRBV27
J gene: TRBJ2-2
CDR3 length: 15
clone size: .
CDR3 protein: CASRPTGGRTGELFF
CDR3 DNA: TGTGCCAGCAGACCTACAGGGGGCCGTACCGGGGAGCTGTTTTTT

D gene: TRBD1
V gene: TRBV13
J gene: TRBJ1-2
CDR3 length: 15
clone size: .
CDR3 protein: CASSFSGQATDGYTF
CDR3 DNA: TGTGCCAGCAGCTTCTCGGGACAGGCTACGGATGGCTACACCTTC

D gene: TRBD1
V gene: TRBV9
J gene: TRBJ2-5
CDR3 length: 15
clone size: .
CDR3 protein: CASSVGTGGQETQYF
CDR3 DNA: TGTGCCAGCAGCGTAGGGACAGGAGGTCAAGAGACCCAGTACTTC

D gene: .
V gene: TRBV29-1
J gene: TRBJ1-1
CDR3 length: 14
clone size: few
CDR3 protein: CSVVPRGSNTEAFF
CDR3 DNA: TGCAGCGTTGTCCCCCGGGGCTCGAACACTGAAGCTTTCTTT

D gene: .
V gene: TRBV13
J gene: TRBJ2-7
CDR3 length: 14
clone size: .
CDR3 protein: CASSIERTPYEQYF
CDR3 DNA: TGTGCCAGCAGCATAGAGCGGACCCCCTACGAGCAGTACTTC

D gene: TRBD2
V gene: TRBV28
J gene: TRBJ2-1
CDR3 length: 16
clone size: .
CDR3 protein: CASTPRLAVTYNEQFF
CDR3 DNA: TGTGCCAGCACCCCACGACTAGCGGTTACCTACAATGAGCAGTTCTTC